These 7 T cell receptor beta chains were all obtained from the same sample, sequenced in a study of blood T cell repertoires in COVID-19. Assay used: immunoSEQ multiplex PCR; TCRdb lists only in-frame clones, some missing. Of under 200,000 clones in the sample, 80% were seen once. Sequenced material: PBMCs or T cells enriched from blood (not recorded which). These receptor sequences come from a woman aged 60-75 years who had recovered from COVID-19.

This sequence joins TRBV9 and TRBJ2-2; D perhaps matches TRBD1 (5 bases). Per the germline V gene, CDR1 is SGDLS and CDR2 is YYNGEE. There are 16 residues in the CDR3. The V end lost 0 bases, the J end lost 6 bases, and 15 bases lay between the germline ends. The CDR3 reads CASSVGAGSVAGELFF. The CDR3 DNA follows: TGTGCCAGCAGCGTAGGGGCAGGGTCGGTCGCCGGGGAGCTGTTTTTT.

This chain joins TRBV24-1 and TRBJ2-5, with 7 bases aligning to TRBD1. With V trimmed by 3 bases and J by 4 bases, 7 bases remained unmatched. Germline V gene sequence: CDR1 KGHDR, CDR2 SFDVKD. The CDR3 runs to 15 residues. The chain's CDR3 is CATSDPTGETETQYF. CDR3 nucleotides: TGTGCCACCAGTGATCCCACAGGGGAAACAGAGACCCAGTACTTC.

The V and J genes are TRBV27 and TRBJ2-3; 7 positions agree with TRBD1. The V gene's germline CDR1 is MNHEY and CDR2 SMNVEV (reference sequence). V was clipped by 5 bases and J by 7 bases; unmatched bases: 6. The CDR3 consists of 13 residues. The CDR3 nucleotides are TGTGCCAGCAGTCCAGGGGACAGCTATACGCAGTATTTT. It translates to CASSPGDSYTQYF.

The J gene is TRBJ1-1, the V gene TRBV9; D is uncertain. The CDR3 length is 14 residues. CDR1 and CDR2 from the germline V gene are SGDLS and YYNGEE. The V end was cut by 2 bases, the J end by 6 bases, with 14 bases between. The CDR3 loop reads CASSVTSLAAEAFF. The CDR3 nucleotides are TGTGCCAGCAGCGTGACCAGCCTAGCCGCTGAAGCTTTCTTT.

This clone was seen a few times. The rearrangement uses TRBV25-1 and TRBJ1-1; 9 bases match TRBD1. This CDR3 has 16 residues. V trimming: 2 bases; J trimming: 4 bases; junction bases outside the gene matches: 8. Per the germline V gene, CDR1 is MGHDK and CDR2 is SYGVNS. The CDR3 here is CASSETGGVRSTEAFF. Written as DNA, the CDR3 is TGTGCCAGCAGTGAAACAGGGGGCGTAAGGAGCACTGAAGCTTTCTTT.

In this sample, this clone turned up once. The chain combines TRBV19 with TRBJ1-2; 8 bases fit TRBD1. After removal of 7 bases from V and 2 bases from J, the junction contained 3 bases not matched to a gene. Germline assignment: CDR1 LNHDA and CDR2 SQIVND (reference sequence). The CDR3 has 13 residues. The CDR3 loop reads CASTGQGNYGYTF. The CDR3 DNA sequence: TGTGCCAGTACCGGACAGGGAAACTATGGCTACACCTTC. The variable domain in full, completed from reference TRBV19 and TRBJ1-2, reads DGGITQSPKYLFRKEGQNVTLSCEQNLNHDAMYWYRQDPGQGLRLIYYSQIVNDFQKGDIAEGYSVSREKKESFPLTVTSAQKNPTAFYLCASTGQGNYGYTFGSGTRLTVV.

The chain joins TRBV9 to TRBJ2-1; D gene unclear. This CDR3 contains 13 residues. The germline CDR1 and CDR2 sequences are SGDLS and YYNGEE. Trimming took off 1 base at V and 5 bases at J, with 7 bases between the two ends. The CDR3, as DNA: TGTGCCAGCAGCGTACAACGGGACAATGAGCAGTTCTTC. Translated: CASSVQRDNEQFF.